The 25 T cell receptor beta chains below all came from one sample that was sequenced in a study of T cells in Graves' hyperthyroidism and ophthalmopathy. RNA transcripts provided the source from which TCR beta CDR3 regions were amplified. Researchers ran a first-round RT-PCR on the TCR CDR3 using the HTBI primer set. TCRdb re-called the multiplex PCR reads with MiXCR, one entry per CDR3 protein. The sample lists fewer than 250,000 distinct CDR3 sequences, about 15% occurring once. Sequences were obtained from blood. The receptors shown here come from a man over 45 with Graves' hyperthyroidism.

This clonotype was seen a single time. The CDR3: CSARGHSYGYTF. DNA for the CDR3: TGCAGTGCTAGAGGGCACAGCTATGGCTACACCTTC. This chain connects TRBV20-1 to TRBJ1-2; D not certain. The germline V gene encodes CDR1 DFQATT and CDR2 SNEGSKA (reference sequence). V was pared by 1 base and J by 4 bases, with 7 bases between. This CDR3 comprises 12 residues.

The chain carries TRBV9 and TRBJ2-7, with TRBD2 identical over 10 bases. The junction had 17 bases not matched to a gene; V was cut back by 0 bases and J by 5 bases. Per the germline V gene, CDR1 is SGDLS and CDR2 is YYNGEE. The CDR3 runs 19 residues. CDR3 sequence reads: CASSVGLEGPAGGPHEQYF. CDR3 nucleotides: TGTGCCAGCAGCGTAGGTCTCGAGGGGCCAGCGGGAGGGCCCCACGAGCAGTACTTC.

This clonotype was counted at least ten times. The chain joins TRBV6-2 or TRBV6-3 to TRBJ2-1; D uncertain. Germline assignment: CDR1 MNHEY and CDR2 SVGEGT. V was clipped by 4 bases and J by 0 bases, with 13 bases between them. The CDR3 has 16 residues. This chain's CDR3 is CASSSPPRSSYNEQFF. In DNA form, the CDR3 reads TGTGCCAGCAGTTCGCCACCAAGGAGCTCCTACAATGAGCAGTTCTTC.

This clonotype was counted at least ten times. CDR3 nucleotides: TGCAGTGCTAGCCTTGATAGCAATCAGCCCCAGCATTTT. This codes for CSASLDSNQPQHF. The V call is TRBV20-1, the J call TRBJ1-5; D remains unclear. Germline lookup yields CDR1 DFQATT and CDR2 SNEGSKA (reference sequence). CDR3 size: 13 residues. V was pared by 3 bases and J by 0 bases, with 6 bases between.

This clonotype was detected ten times or more. The chain has TRBV28 and TRBJ2-3, with TRBD1 matching 9 bases. The V and J ends lost 3 bases and 1 base, in that order; junction bases with no gene match: 5. This CDR3 region has 16 residues. Germline CDR1 MDHEN, CDR2 SYDVKM. As DNA, the CDR3 is TGTGCCAGCAGTTTTTTCCGGGACAGGGGCACAGATACGCAGTATTTT. It is translated as CASSFFRDRGTDTQYF.

This clonotype was recorded many times. The chain links TRBV7-9 to TRBJ2-1; maybe TRBD1 (5 bases). V dropped 5 bases and J dropped 8 bases, with 10 bases sitting between them. The CDR3 extends over 12 amino acids. Germline V gene data show CDR1 as SEHNR and CDR2 as FQNEAQ (reference sequence). For the CDR3, the DNA is TGTGCCAGCAGCCCATCCAGGGATGAGCAGTTCTTC. Translation: CASSPSRDEQFF.

Many counts were recorded for this clonotype. This chain links TRBV18 with TRBJ2-7; 7 bases align to TRBD1. Per the germline V gene, CDR1 is KGHSH and CDR2 is LQKENI. CDR3 length: 15 amino acids. J was trimmed by 7 bases and V by 3 bases; bases with no gene match: 12. CDR3 protein: CASSPNRDSAEEQYF. In DNA, the CDR3 is TGTGCCAGCTCACCGAACCGGGACAGTGCCGAAGAGCAGTACTTC.

The sample holds many counts of this clonotype. The CDR3 protein is CASGQGSEQYF. The CDR3, as DNA: TGTGCCAGCGGACAGGGGAGCGAGCAGTACTTC. V and J are TRBV27 and TRBJ2-7, with 9 bases matching TRBD1. V was pared by 8 bases and J by 6 bases, with 2 bases of the junction left unmatched. Germline CDR1 MNHEY, CDR2 SMNVEV (reference sequence). This CDR3 spans 11 amino acids.

This clonotype was detected many times. The chain links TRBV28 to TRBJ2-5; a weak D match, TRBD1 (6 bases). The CDR3 contains 14 residues. Germline V gene sequence: CDR1 MDHEN, CDR2 SYDVKM. Trimming shortened V by 2 bases and J by 3 bases, and 10 bases separated the two germline ends. DNA of the CDR3: TGTGCCAGCAGTTTACAGGGGCGAGAAGAGACCCAGTACTTC. Protein product: CASSLQGREETQYF.

In its sample, this clonotype was seen many times. The genes are TRBV13 and TRBJ1-1; D remains unclear. Between the trimmed V and J ends, which lost 4 bases and 10 bases, there was a span of 13 bases. The length of the CDR3 is 12 residues. The germline V gene encodes CDR1 PRHDT and CDR2 FYEKMQ (reference sequence). CDR3 in DNA: TGTGCCAGCAGCTCCTCCGGGTGGCGAGCTTTCTTT. Translating gives CASSSSGWRAFF.

The chain carries TRBV6-2 or TRBV6-3 and TRBJ2-3; 8 bases align to TRBD2. This CDR3 has 16 amino acids. V lost 6 bases, J lost 0 bases, and 8 bases stayed unmatched. The germline V gene has CDR1 MNHEY and CDR2 SVGEGT. CDR3 sequence reads: CASRPRGGFSTDTQYF. CDR3 DNA sequence: TGTGCCAGCAGACCCCGGGGGGGGTTTAGCACAGATACGCAGTATTTT.

This clonotype was counted many times. The gene calls are TRBV27 and TRBJ2-7; 8 bases are a match to TRBD1. Per the germline V gene, CDR1 is MNHEY and CDR2 is SMNVEV (reference sequence). After removal of 4 bases from V and 3 bases from J, the junction contained 8 bases not matched to a gene. This CDR3 is built from 15 residues. The CDR3: CASSSTGTGNYEQYF. The CDR3 coding sequence is TGTGCCAGCAGTTCTACCGGGACAGGTAACTACGAGCAGTACTTC.

At least ten counts were recorded for this clonotype. V and J are TRBV29-1 and TRBJ1-1, with D uncertain. The germline V and J ends were trimmed by 0 bases and 4 bases, with 12 bases remaining between them. The CDR3 has 14 amino acids. Germline V gene lookup returns CDR1 SQVTM and CDR2 ANQGSEA. The CDR3 coding sequence is TGCAGCGTTGAAGATCGTCAAGGGAGCACTGAAGCTTTCTTT. Translating gives CSVEDRQGSTEAFF.

This clonotype has ten or more counts. The gene calls are TRBV6-1 and TRBJ2-7; 10 positions match TRBD2. Germline loops: CDR1 MNHNS, CDR2 SASEGT. V lost 5 bases and J lost 1; bases outside the gene matches: 8. There are 16 residues in the CDR3. Written as DNA, the CDR3 is TGTGCCAGCAGTAGCGGTAGCGGGAGGCCATCCTACGAGCAGTACTTC. As protein: CASSSGSGRPSYEQYF.

In its sample, this clonotype was seen many times. The chain joins TRBV24-1 to TRBJ2-1, with TRBD1 matching over 8 bases. The CDR3 has 16 residues. Germline V CDR1 and CDR2: KGHDR, SFDVKD. The trim removed 3 bases at V and 6 bases at J, leaving 9 bases unmatched. The CDR3 DNA reads as TGTGCCACCAGTGATACCCGGGCCCAGGGGGCCAATGAGCAGTTCTTC. This sequence encodes CATSDTRAQGANEQFF.

The CDR3 protein is CASSAGRGYEQFF. The CDR3 bases are TGTGCCAGTAGTGCCGGGCGTGGGTATGAGCAGTTCTTC. The J gene is TRBJ2-1, the V gene TRBV19; D remains ambiguous. Germline V CDR1 and CDR2: LNHDA, SQIVND (reference sequence). Trimming left V 5 bases short and J 8 bases short, with 13 bases between. This CDR3 comprises 13 residues.

V is TRBV5-1 and J is TRBJ2-1; 10 nucleotides line up with TRBD2. Germline CDR1 and CDR2: SGHRS and YFSETQ. There are 16 residues in the CDR3. J was trimmed by 8 bases and V by 4 bases; bases with no gene match: 12. CDR3 sequence (DNA): TGCGCCAGCAGCGGTAGCGGGAGGCCAATTAAGGATGAGCAGTTCTTC. Translation gives CASSGSGRPIKDEQFF.

The chain recombines TRBV3-1 with TRBJ2-1; tentative D call: TRBD2 (5 bases). Trimming shortened V by 1 base and J by 10 bases, and 5 bases separated the two germline ends. Germline V lookup: CDR1 LGHDT, CDR2 YNNKEL (reference sequence). CDR3 length: 11 residues. CDR3 in amino acids: CASSQGGEQFF. CDR3 DNA sequence: TGTGCCAGCAGCCAAGGAGGGGAGCAGTTCTTC.

This clonotype was seen ten or more times. The chain recombines TRBV6-2 or TRBV6-3 with TRBJ2-1; 12 positions match TRBD2. CDR3 length: 17 amino acids. Germline CDR1 MNHEY, CDR2 SVGEGT. Germline trimming cut 6 bases from V and 4 bases from J; bases unmatched to any gene: 10. The CDR3 DNA follows: TGTGCCAGCAGCCCTCCCATTGGACTAGCGGGATACAATGAGCAGTTCTTC. Amino acid sequence: CASSPPIGLAGYNEQFF.

This clonotype was seen a handful of times. This CDR3 is CASSPSLDRGLRELFF. CDR3 coding DNA: TGTGCCAGCTCACCAAGCCTGGACAGGGGGCTCCGGGAGCTGTTTTTT. V and J are TRBV18 and TRBJ2-2, with 11 nucleotides matching TRBD1. The V gene end was trimmed by 2 bases and the J gene end by 9 bases; junction bases not matched to a gene: 8. Germline-derived CDR1 and CDR2 are KGHSH and LQKENI. This CDR3 comprises 16 residues.

This clonotype was counted only a few times. The V gene is TRBV20-1, the J gene TRBJ2-5; D may correspond to TRBD1 or TRBD2 (5 bases each). V lost 0 bases and J lost 5, with 19 bases in between. Germline V CDR1 and CDR2: DFQATT, SNEGSKA (reference sequence). CDR3 length: 16 amino acids. The CDR3 loop reads CSARDRVGGSGETQYF. DNA for the CDR3: TGCAGTGCTAGAGATCGGGTTGGCGGGTCAGGGGAGACCCAGTACTTC.

This clonotype was seen only once. The chain uses TRBV20-1 and TRBJ1-1; 10 bases line up with TRBD1. The CDR3 is 15 residues long. In germline, CDR1 is DFQATT, CDR2 SNEGSKA (reference sequence). Trimming cost V 1 base and J 10 bases; bases outside gene matches: 12. As DNA, the CDR3 is TGCAGTGCTAGAGTCCACACCGGGACAGGGGTGATAGCTTTCTTT. Amino acid sequence: CSARVHTGTGVIAFF.

In its sample, this clonotype was seen many times. This chain uses TRBV6-1 with TRBJ1-1; D is perhaps TRBD1 (5 bases). Germline lookup yields CDR1 MNHNS and CDR2 SASEGT. There are 15 residues in the CDR3. The V end was cut by 1 base, the J end by 1 base, with 10 bases between. The CDR3 reads CASSEGQMGNTEAFF. CDR3 DNA sequence: TGTGCCAGCAGTGAAGGACAGATGGGGAACACTGAAGCTTTCTTT.

There are many counts of this clonotype. This chain joins TRBV20-1 and TRBJ2-1; 12 bases match TRBD2. The CDR3 is made up of 13 amino acids. CDR1 is DFQATT, CDR2 SNEGSKA, per germline (reference sequence). The J segment lost 13 bases and the V segment lost 1 base, leaving 5 bases of the junction unmatched. The CDR3 sequence is CSARVTSGRIQFF. The CDR3 nucleotides are TGCAGTGCTAGAGTCACTAGCGGGAGGATCCAGTTCTTC.

V usage is TRBV28 and J usage is TRBJ2-7; TRBD2 matches at 14 bases. Trimming at V came to 2 bases and at J to 2 bases, leaving 5 bases not matched to a gene. CDR3 length equals 17 residues. Germline CDR1 MDHEN, CDR2 SYDVKM. The CDR3 nucleotides read TGTGCCAGCAGTTTAGGGACTAGCGGGAGAATGGCCTACGAGCAGTACTTC. Amino acid sequence: CASSLGTSGRMAYEQYF.